The 21 T cell receptor beta chains below were found in one sample sequenced in a study of a mutant IDH1 vaccine in newly diagnosed glioma. Time point noted: week 47, end of study. Each dose of the vaccine consisted of 300 ug of mutant IDH1 20-mer peptide, with topical imiquimod. Here immunoSEQ multiplex PCR was the method, and the copy in TCRdb shows in-frame clones only, minus some. In the table there are approximately 60,000 clones, around four fifths of which are singletons. These receptors have no known antigen. Material: PBMCs, obtained from a glioma patient whose treatment included an IDH1 peptide vaccine. The source of these receptors is a young man with glioma.

This clone appeared a few times. The chain recombines TRBV5-1 with TRBJ2-5; D is unresolved. The CDR3 has 14 amino acids. V lost 6 bases and J lost 1, with 13 bases in between. Germline CDR1 SGHRS, CDR2 YFSETQ. CDR3: CASNLPGPQETQYF. CDR3 bases: TGCGCCAGCAACCTACCCGGGCCCCAAGAGACCCAGTACTTC.

The chain combines TRBV15 with TRBJ1-6, with D perhaps TRBD1 (5 bases). In germline, CDR1 is LNHNV, CDR2 YYDKDF (reference sequence). The CDR3 loop spans 17 amino acids. V lost 0 bases and J 10 bases, leaving 19 bases between the germline ends. CDR3 DNA sequence: TGTGCCACCAGCAGAGATCATCTGGCAGGGTTGAAATCACCCCTCCACTTT. Translating it yields CATSRDHLAGLKSPLHF.

The chain is built from TRBV4-1 and TRBJ2-1; TRBD2 aligns across 14 bases. The V and J ends lost 4 bases and 0 bases, in that order; junction bases with no gene match: 11. The germline V gene has CDR1 MGHRA and CDR2 YSYEKL. The CDR3 runs to 20 residues. The CDR3 DNA sequence: TGCGCCAGCAGCCTCCTGACTAGCGGGGGGGTGAAGAGCTCCTACAATGAGCAGTTCTTC. Protein sequence: CASSLLTSGGVKSSYNEQFF.

The chain combines TRBV6-1 with TRBJ1-1; the D is unclear. Germline lookup yields CDR1 MNHNS and CDR2 SASEGT. With 3 bases removed from V and 2 bases from J, the gap between germline ends came to 13 bases. This CDR3 region has 15 residues. The DNA of the CDR3 is TGTGCCAGCAGTGATGGGCTTTGGGGTAACACTGAAGCTTTCTTT. This codes for CASSDGLWGNTEAFF.

The rearrangement uses TRBV5-8 and TRBJ2-7; D possibly uses TRBD1 or TRBD2 (5 bases each). V lost 2 bases to trimming and J lost 1 base, with 10 bases between them. Germline V gene lookup returns CDR1 SGHTS and CDR2 YDEGEE. CDR3 length: 14 amino acids. The CDR3 loop is CASSFGGQSYEQYF. CDR3 coding DNA: TGTGCCAGCAGCTTTGGGGGTCAATCCTACGAGCAGTACTTC. Complete variable domain (other parts from reference TRBV5-8 and TRBJ2-7): EAGVTQSPTHLIKTRGQQATLRCSPISGHTSVYWYQQALGLGLQFLLWYDEGEERNRGNFPPRFSGRQFPNYSSELNVNALELEDSALYLCASSFGGQSYEQYFGPGTRLTVT.

The rearrangement uses TRBV5-3 and TRBJ1-5; D unresolved. TRBV5-3 is an ORF for which the function is uncertain. Trimming shortened V by 5 bases and J by 0 bases, and 12 bases separated the two germline ends. The CDR3 has 15 amino acids. CDR3 sequence reads: CARSVVQFSNQPQHF. Here the CDR3 DNA reads TGTGCCAGAAGTGTCGTCCAGTTTAGCAATCAGCCCCAGCATTTT.

V usage is TRBV7-9 and J usage is TRBJ2-7; D is tentatively TRBD1 or TRBD2 (7 bases each). Germline CDR1 is SEHNR and CDR2 is FQNEAQ (reference sequence). CDR3 length: 16 amino acids. V lost 3 bases and J 1 base, leaving 16 bases between the germline ends. The CDR3 protein is CASSLGGTEISYEQYF. The CDR3 nucleotides read TGTGCCAGCAGCTTGGGGGGGACAGAAATTTCCTACGAGCAGTACTTC.

This chain uses TRBV6-5 with TRBJ1-1; D possibly corresponds to TRBD1 (6 bases). Trimming cost V 0 bases and J 5 bases, with 10 bases left between them. The germline CDR1 and CDR2 sequences are MNHEY and SVGAGI. There are 14 residues in the CDR3. The CDR3 is CASSYSGGKTEAFF. DNA of the CDR3: TGTGCCAGCAGTTACTCAGGGGGTAAAACTGAAGCTTTCTTT.

The chain recombines TRBV11-2 with TRBJ2-7, with D maybe TRBD1 (5 bases). Trimming took off 5 bases at V and 1 base at J, with 24 bases between the two ends. The CDR3 runs to 18 residues. Germline-derived CDR1 and CDR2 are SGHAT and FQNNGV. CDR3 protein: CASSGYSFDRLFSYEQYF. CDR3 bases: TGTGCCAGCAGCGGTTATTCCTTTGACAGACTTTTTTCCTACGAGCAGTACTTC.

The V call is TRBV5-1, the J call TRBJ2-7; no firm D call. The CDR3 spans 13 residues. V was clipped by 3 bases and J by 3 bases, with 10 bases between them. Germline CDR1 SGHRS, CDR2 YFSETQ. The chain's CDR3 is CASSSSRFYEQYF. CDR3 bases: TGCGCCAGCAGCTCGTCGCGTTTCTACGAGCAGTACTTC.

V usage is TRBV4-1 and J usage is TRBJ2-2; TRBD2 agrees at 13 bases. Germline V gene sequence: CDR1 MGHRA, CDR2 YSYEKL. The junction had 21 bases not matched to a gene; V was cut back by 6 bases and J by 2 bases. The CDR3 runs to 22 residues. As DNA, the CDR3 is TGCGCCAGCAGACCTATACCGCCGGGACTAGCGGGGACGGGAATAAACACCGGGGAGCTGTTTTTT. This sequence encodes CASRPIPPGLAGTGINTGELFF.

The J gene is TRBJ1-5, the V gene TRBV7-8; maybe TRBD1 (5 bases). CDR1 and CDR2 from the germline V gene are SGHVS and FQNEAQ. This CDR3 comprises 15 residues. V was clipped by 2 bases and J by 3 bases, with 11 bases between them. Written as DNA, the CDR3 is TGTGCCAGCAGCTTAAAGGGGCCGATCAATCAGCCCCAGCATTTT. Translation gives CASSLKGPINQPQHF.

The V gene is TRBV5-1, the J gene TRBJ2-5; 8 nucleotides match TRBD2. Germline CDR1 reads SGHRS; CDR2 reads YFSETQ. After removal of 2 bases from V and 1 base from J, the junction contained 1 base not matched to a gene. The CDR3 spans 14 residues. Here the CDR3 DNA reads TGCGCCAGCAGCTTCGGGGGGGTCCAAGAGACCCAGTACTTC. Amino acid sequence: CASSFGGVQETQYF. Based on the CDR3 plus reference TRBV5-1 and TRBJ2-5, the full variable domain is KAGVTQTPRYLIKTRGQQVTLSCSPISGHRSVSWYQQTPGQGLQFLFEYFSETQRNKGNFPGRFSGRQFSNSRSEMNVSTLELGDSALYLCASSFGGVQETQYFGPGTRLLVL.

This rearrangement joins TRBV5-4 to TRBJ1-4; 8 positions match TRBD1. The CDR3 extends over 17 amino acids. Germline-derived CDR1 and CDR2 are SGHNT and YYREEE (reference sequence). V lost 4 bases to trimming and J lost 7 bases; unmatched junction nucleotides: 15. The CDR3 protein is CASSRAGLNRGGEKLFF. The CDR3 region has the DNA TGTGCCAGCAGCCGCGCGGGACTAAACAGGGGGGGTGAAAAACTGTTTTTT.

The CDR3 nucleotides are TGTGCCAGCAGCCTTTCCTACGAGCAGTACTTC. Its translation: CASSLSYEQYF. This chain joins TRBV7-9 and TRBJ2-7; D gene ambiguous. Trimming took 5 bases from V and 1 from J, leaving 3 bases between them. The CDR3 length is 11 residues. Germline CDR1 reads SEHNR; CDR2 reads FQNEAQ (reference sequence).

V and J are TRBV13 and TRBJ1-2; tentative D call: TRBD1 (6 bases). CDR1 and CDR2 (germline): PRHDT, FYEKMQ (reference sequence). Trimming stripped 2 bases from V and 5 bases from J, with 18 bases between. The CDR3 is 16 amino acids. The CDR3 bases are TGTGCCAGCAGCTTAAATGTGGGGGGCGCAGATTATGGCTACACCTTC. It yields the protein CASSLNVGGADYGYTF.

The chain joins TRBV6-6 to TRBJ2-5; D gene ambiguous. V gave up 7 bases and J gave up 5 bases, with 11 bases separating them. The germline CDR1 and CDR2 sequences are MNHNY and SVGAGI (reference sequence). The CDR3 has 12 amino acids. CDR3 region: CASTRLGETQYF. In DNA form, the CDR3 reads TGTGCCAGCACAAGGCTCGGGGAGACCCAGTACTTC.

About this clone: At one boundary the junction diverges from the germline segment, which might be a read error. The chain is built from TRBV11-2 and TRBJ2-5; D is unresolved. CDR3 size: 11 residues. From germline, CDR1 is SGHAT and CDR2 FQNNGV. DNA for the CDR3: TGTGCCAGCAGCTCGACTCAAAACGTAAACTTC. This encodes CASSSTQNVNF.

V usage is TRBV4-1 and J usage is TRBJ1-5; the match to TRBD1 covers 8 bases. Germline V gene data show CDR1 as MGHRA and CDR2 as YSYEKL. V gave up 4 bases and J gave up 6 bases; unmatched junction bases: 8. This CDR3 comprises 15 residues. In DNA, the CDR3 is TGCGCCAGCAGCCGGGACAGGCCGGGGAGTCAGCCCCAGCATTTT. Translated: CASSRDRPGSQPQHF.

This chain joins TRBV30 and TRBJ1-5; D is unclear. V was pared by 1 base and J by 0 bases, with 4 bases between. Germline V gives CDR1 GTSNPN, CDR2 SVGIG (reference sequence). The CDR3 loop spans 13 amino acids. The CDR3 nucleotides are TGTGCCTGGAGTGACGATAGCAATCAGCCCCAGCATTTT. Protein sequence: CAWSDDSNQPQHF.

As concerns this clone: The germline gene is not matched at one end of the junction; a read error may be the cause. This CDR3 is also generated by other DNA sequences in the sample. The chain carries TRBV5-1 and TRBJ1-1; TRBD1 agrees at 7 bases. CDR3 length: 12 residues. Germline values: CDR1 SGHRS, CDR2 YFSETQ. For the CDR3, the DNA is TGCGCCAGCAGGCGACAGGGAACTGAAGCCTTCTTT. Translating it yields CASRRQGTEAFF.